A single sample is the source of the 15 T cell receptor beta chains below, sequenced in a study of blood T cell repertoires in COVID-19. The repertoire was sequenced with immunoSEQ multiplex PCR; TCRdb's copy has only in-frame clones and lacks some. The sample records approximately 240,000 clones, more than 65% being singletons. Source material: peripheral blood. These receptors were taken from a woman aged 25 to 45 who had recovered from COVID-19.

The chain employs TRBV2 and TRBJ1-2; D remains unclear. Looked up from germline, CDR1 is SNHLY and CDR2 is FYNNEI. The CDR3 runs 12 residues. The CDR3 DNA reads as TGTGTCGGAAGGCGGTTTAACTATGGCTACACCTTC. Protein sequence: CVGRRFNYGYTF.

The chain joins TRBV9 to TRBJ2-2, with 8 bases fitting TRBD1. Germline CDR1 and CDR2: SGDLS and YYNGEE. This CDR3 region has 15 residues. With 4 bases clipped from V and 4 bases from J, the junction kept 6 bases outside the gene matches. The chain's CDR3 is CASSTGGFRTGELFF. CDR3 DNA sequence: TGTGCCAGCAGCACAGGGGGTTTCCGCACCGGGGAGCTGTTTTTT. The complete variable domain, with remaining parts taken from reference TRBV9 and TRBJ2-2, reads DSGVTQTPKHLITATGQRVTLRCSPRSGDLSVYWYQQSLDQGLQFLIQYYNGEERAKGNILERFSAQQFPDLHSELNLSSLELGDSALYFCASSTGGFRTGELFFGEGSRLTVL.

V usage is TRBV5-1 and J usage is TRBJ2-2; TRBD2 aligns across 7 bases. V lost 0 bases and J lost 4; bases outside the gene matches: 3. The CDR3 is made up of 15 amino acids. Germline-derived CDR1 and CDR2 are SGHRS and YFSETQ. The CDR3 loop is CASSLGEGGTGELFF. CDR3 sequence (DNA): TGCGCCAGCAGCTTGGGGGAGGGCGGCACCGGGGAGCTGTTTTTT.

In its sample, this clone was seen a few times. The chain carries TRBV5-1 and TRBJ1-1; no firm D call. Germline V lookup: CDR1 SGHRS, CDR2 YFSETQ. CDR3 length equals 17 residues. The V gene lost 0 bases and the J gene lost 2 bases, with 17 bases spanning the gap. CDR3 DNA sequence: TGCGCCAGCAGCTTGGCCGTTAAGACTATGGGTAACACTGAAGCTTTCTTT. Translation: CASSLAVKTMGNTEAFF.

CDR3 sequence: CASSESGGPGNTIYF. The CDR3 DNA sequence: TGCGCCAGCAGTGAGTCTGGAGGGCCGGGAAACACCATATATTTT. The chain is built from TRBV10-1 and TRBJ1-3; D remains ambiguous. This CDR3 has 15 residues. Trimming left V 0 bases short and J 4 bases short, with 10 bases between. Germline lookup yields CDR1 WNHNN and CDR2 SYGVQD (reference sequence).

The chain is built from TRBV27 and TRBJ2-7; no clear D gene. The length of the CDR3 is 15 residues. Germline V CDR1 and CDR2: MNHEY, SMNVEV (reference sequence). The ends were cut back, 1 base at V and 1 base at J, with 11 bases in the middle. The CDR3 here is CASSLYPAESYEQYF. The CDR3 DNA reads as TGTGCCAGCAGTTTATACCCCGCGGAATCCTACGAGCAGTACTTC.

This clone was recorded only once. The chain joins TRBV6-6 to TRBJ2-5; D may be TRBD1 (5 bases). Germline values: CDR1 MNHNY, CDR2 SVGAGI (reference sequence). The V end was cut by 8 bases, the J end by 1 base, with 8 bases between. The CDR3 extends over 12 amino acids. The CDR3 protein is CASGHLQETQYF. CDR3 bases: TGTGCCAGCGGACACCTCCAAGAGACCCAGTACTTC.

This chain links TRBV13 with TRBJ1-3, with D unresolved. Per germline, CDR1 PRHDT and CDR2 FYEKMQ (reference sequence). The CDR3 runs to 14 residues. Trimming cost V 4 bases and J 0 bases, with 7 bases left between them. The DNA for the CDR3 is TGTGCCAGCAGCTCGGCAGGCTCTGGAAACACCATATATTTT. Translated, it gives CASSSAGSGNTIYF.

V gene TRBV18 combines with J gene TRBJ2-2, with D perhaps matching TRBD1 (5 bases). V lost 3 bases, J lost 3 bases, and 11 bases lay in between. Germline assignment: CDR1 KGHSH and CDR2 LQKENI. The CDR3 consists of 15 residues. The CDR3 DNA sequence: TGTGCCAGCTCACCCCAGGGTCCCGACACCGGGGAGCTGTTTTTT. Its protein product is CASSPQGPDTGELFF. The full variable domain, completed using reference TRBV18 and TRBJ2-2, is NAGVMQNPRHLVRRRGQEARLRCSPMKGHSHVYWYRQLPEEGLKFMVYLQKENIIDESGMPKERFSAEFPKEGPSILRIQQVVRGDSAAYFCASSPQGPDTGELFFGEGSRLTVL.

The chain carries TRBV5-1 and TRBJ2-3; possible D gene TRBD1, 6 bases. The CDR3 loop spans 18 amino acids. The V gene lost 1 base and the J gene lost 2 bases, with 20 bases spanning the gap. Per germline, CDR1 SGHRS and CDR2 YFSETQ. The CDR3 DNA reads TGCGCCAGCAGCTTGATTTCTTCGAGGGGGAGAGACACAGATACGCAGTATTTT. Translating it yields CASSLISSRGRDTDTQYF.

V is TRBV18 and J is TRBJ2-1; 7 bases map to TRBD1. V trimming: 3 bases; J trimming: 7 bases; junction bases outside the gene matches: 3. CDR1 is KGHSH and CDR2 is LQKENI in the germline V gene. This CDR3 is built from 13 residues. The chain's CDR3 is CASSPKGANEQFF. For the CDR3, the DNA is TGTGCCAGCTCACCGAAGGGGGCTAATGAGCAGTTCTTC.

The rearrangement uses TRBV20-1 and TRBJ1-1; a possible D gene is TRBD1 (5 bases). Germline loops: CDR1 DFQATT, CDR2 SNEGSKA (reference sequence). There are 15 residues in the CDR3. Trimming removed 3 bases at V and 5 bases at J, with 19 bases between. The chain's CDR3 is CSASSPGIVRTEAFF. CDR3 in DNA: TGCAGTGCTAGTTCCCCAGGGATCGTCCGGACTGAAGCTTTCTTT.

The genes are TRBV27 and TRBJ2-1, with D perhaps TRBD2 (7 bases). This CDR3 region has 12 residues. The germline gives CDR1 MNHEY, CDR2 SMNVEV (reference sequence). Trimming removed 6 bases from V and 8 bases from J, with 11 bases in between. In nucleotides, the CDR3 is TGTGCCAGCAGGGGAGGGACATATGAGCAGTTCTTC. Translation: CASRGGTYEQFF.

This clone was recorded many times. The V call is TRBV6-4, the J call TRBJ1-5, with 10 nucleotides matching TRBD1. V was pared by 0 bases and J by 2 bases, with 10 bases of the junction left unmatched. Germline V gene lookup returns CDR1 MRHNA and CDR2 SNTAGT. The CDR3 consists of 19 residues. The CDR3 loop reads CASSDSWDRGSSGNQPQHF. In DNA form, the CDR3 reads TGTGCCAGCAGTGACTCGTGGGACAGGGGCTCATCGGGCAATCAGCCCCAGCATTTT.

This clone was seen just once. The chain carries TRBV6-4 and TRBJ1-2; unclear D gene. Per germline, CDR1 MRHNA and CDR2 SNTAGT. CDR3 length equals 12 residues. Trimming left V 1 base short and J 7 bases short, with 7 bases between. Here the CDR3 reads CASSDWEGGYTF. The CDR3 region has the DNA TGTGCCAGCAGTGACTGGGAGGGTGGCTACACCTTC.